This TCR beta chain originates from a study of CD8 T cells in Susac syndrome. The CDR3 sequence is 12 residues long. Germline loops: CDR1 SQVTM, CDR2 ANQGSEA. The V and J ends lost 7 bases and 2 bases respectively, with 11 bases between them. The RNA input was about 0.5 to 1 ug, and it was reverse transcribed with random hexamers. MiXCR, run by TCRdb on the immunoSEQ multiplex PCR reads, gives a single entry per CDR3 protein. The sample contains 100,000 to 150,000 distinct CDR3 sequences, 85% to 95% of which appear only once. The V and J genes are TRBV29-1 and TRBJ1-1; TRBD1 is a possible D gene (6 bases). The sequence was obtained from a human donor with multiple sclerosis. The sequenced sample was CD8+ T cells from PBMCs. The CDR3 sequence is CSEDRPNTEAFF. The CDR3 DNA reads TGCAGCGAAGACAGGCCTAACACTGAAGCTTTCTTT.